These 21 T cell receptor beta chains were sequenced from one sample in a study of blood T cell repertoires in COVID-19. TCRdb keeps only in-frame clones here, not all; method: immunoSEQ multiplex PCR. Counted here are 250,000 to 350,000 clones, around 89% occurring once; the ten biggest clones make up 4% to 5.5%. The sequenced material came from PBMCs or T cells enriched from blood (not recorded which). These receptors all stem from a woman under 30 with acute COVID-19.

The genes are TRBV2 and TRBJ2-5, with TRBD1 matching over 8 bases. Germline values: CDR1 SNHLY, CDR2 FYNNEI. V dropped 7 bases and J dropped 2; count of bases not matched to a gene: 3. The CDR3 is 13 amino acids. The CDR3 coding sequence is TGTGCCAGCAACAGACAGGGGCAAGAGACCCAGTACTTC. Its translation: CASNRQGQETQYF. The variable domain in full, completed from reference TRBV2 and TRBJ2-5, reads EPEVTQTPSHQVTQMGQEVILRCVPISNHLYFYWYRQILGQKVEFLVSFYNNEISEKSEIFDDQFSVERPDGSNFTLKIRSTKLEDSAMYFCASNRQGQETQYFGPGTRLLVL.

As to this clone: At one end, the junction sequence differs from germline, possibly due to a read error. The rearrangement joins TRBV28 to TRBJ2-1; TRBD1 matches 7 bases. The CDR3 loop spans 14 amino acids. Germline loops: CDR1 MDHEN, CDR2 SYDVKM. The CDR3 region has the DNA TGTGCCAGCATTTTAGGGGGCCCCTACAATGAGCAGTTCTTC. It encodes CASILGGPYNEQFF.

This clone showed up just a few times. The chain links TRBV6-5 to TRBJ2-7; D perhaps matches TRBD2 (5 bases). The V end was cut by 4 bases, the J end by 2 bases, with 15 bases between. The CDR3 totals 15 residues. Germline V gene sequence: CDR1 MNHEY, CDR2 SVGAGI. CDR3 sequence reads: CASSFSPGETYEQYF. In DNA, the CDR3 is TGTGCCAGCAGTTTTTCCCCCGGGGAAACCTACGAGCAGTACTTC.

V usage is TRBV13 and J usage is TRBJ1-2, with D perhaps TRBD1 (6 bases). Germline V lookup: CDR1 PRHDT, CDR2 FYEKMQ (reference sequence). Trimming took off 5 bases at V and 4 bases at J, with 8 bases between the two ends. The CDR3 totals 12 residues. The CDR3 DNA is TGTGCCAGCAGCGGGACAAGCTATGGCTACACCTTC. Amino acids: CASSGTSYGYTF.

This chain uses TRBV10-3 with TRBJ2-1, with TRBD2 matching 11 bases. The CDR3 spans 15 residues. J lost 4 bases, V lost 7 bases, and 6 bases had no gene match. Germline V gives CDR1 ENHRY, CDR2 SYGVKD. The CDR3 sequence: CAINAGTSGYNEQFF. CDR3 nucleotides: TGTGCCATCAATGCCGGGACTAGCGGTTACAATGAGCAGTTCTTC.

The chain employs TRBV27 and TRBJ1-6; D is undetermined. CDR1 is MNHEY, CDR2 SMNVEV, per germline (reference sequence). V was trimmed by 0 bases and J by 6 bases, leaving 9 bases between them. The length of the CDR3 is 15 residues. The DNA of the CDR3 is TGTGCCAGCAGTTTATCAACTCGGGGTAATTCACCCCTCCACTTT. Translated: CASSLSTRGNSPLHF.

The rearrangement links TRBV7-3 to TRBJ2-2, with TRBD1 as a possible D gene (7 bases). CDR1 SGHTA and CDR2 FQGTGA come from the germline V gene. The CDR3 sequence is 17 residues long. The V end lost 4 bases, the J end lost 1 base, and 16 bases lay between the germline ends. The CDR3, as DNA: TGTGCCAGCAGCTCACCGAGGGGGCGGGGGAACACCGGGGAGCTGTTTTTT. This codes for CASSSPRGRGNTGELFF.

CDR3 amino acids: CASSLKGVGYTF. CDR3 sequence (DNA): TGTGCCAGCAGTTTAAAAGGGGTCGGCTACACCTTC. The J gene is TRBJ1-2, the V gene TRBV28; possible D gene TRBD1, 5 bases. Germline lookup yields CDR1 MDHEN and CDR2 SYDVKM. CDR3 length: 12 amino acids. V was pared by 2 bases and J by 8 bases, with 9 bases between.

This CDR3 reads CASNPSASENNEQFF. The CDR3 DNA reads TGCGCCAGCAACCCGTCAGCTAGCGAAAACAATGAGCAGTTCTTC. The chain is built from TRBV5-1 and TRBJ2-1; a possible D gene is TRBD2 (6 bases). Between the trimmed V and J ends, which lost 6 bases and 5 bases, there was a span of 18 bases. This CDR3 comprises 15 residues. Germline-derived CDR1 and CDR2 are SGHRS and YFSETQ.

The rearrangement links TRBV10-3 to TRBJ1-2; 8 positions agree with TRBD1. Trimming took 4 bases from V and 3 from J; bases not matched to a gene: 4. Germline loops: CDR1 ENHRY, CDR2 SYGVKD. This CDR3 has 14 amino acids. The CDR3 DNA reads TGTGCCATCAGTGTCCAGGGGGCGGACTATGGCTACACCTTC. It is translated as CAISVQGADYGYTF.

V and J are TRBV6-4 and TRBJ2-1; TRBD2 is a possible D gene (6 bases). V was shortened by 5 bases and J by 3 bases, with 8 bases between the two germline ends. Germline V gene lookup returns CDR1 MRHNA and CDR2 SNTAGT. This CDR3 spans 13 amino acids. The CDR3: CASSRSGYNEQFF. The CDR3 DNA sequence: TGTGCCAGCAGTCGTAGCGGCTACAATGAGCAGTTCTTC.

This rearrangement joins TRBV9 to TRBJ2-7, with TRBD2 matching over 7 bases. The germline CDR1 and CDR2 sequences are SGDLS and YYNGEE. CDR3 length: 15 residues. Germline trimming cut 3 bases from V and 2 bases from J; bases unmatched to any gene: 8. The CDR3 region is CASSAGASGPYEQYF. CDR3 DNA: TGTGCCAGCAGCGCTGGGGCTAGCGGACCCTACGAGCAGTACTTC.

This clone came up a few times. This same CDR3 is encoded by further DNA sequences in the sample. The rearrangement joins TRBV18 to TRBJ2-5; D ambiguous. The CDR3 runs 11 residues. Germline V gene sequence: CDR1 KGHSH, CDR2 LQKENI. V shed 3 bases and J shed 3 bases, with 2 bases lying between them. The DNA of the CDR3 is TGTGCCAGCTCACCCGAAGAGACCCAGTACTTC. Translation: CASSPEETQYF.

CDR3 in amino acids: CASSDSSGASGYTF. In nucleotides, the CDR3 is TGTGCCAGCAGTGACTCGAGCGGGGCCTCAGGCTACACCTTC. The chain joins TRBV6-4 to TRBJ1-2; D possibly corresponds to TRBD1 (5 bases). The germline V gene encodes CDR1 MRHNA and CDR2 SNTAGT. Trimming cost V 0 bases and J 8 bases, with 13 bases left between them. The CDR3 extends over 14 amino acids.

This chain connects TRBV29-1 to TRBJ2-5, with unresolved D. This CDR3 region has 14 residues. The V end lost 4 bases, the J end lost 1 base, and 13 bases lay between the germline ends. Germline V gene lookup returns CDR1 SQVTM and CDR2 ANQGSEA. CDR3 in DNA: TGCAGCGTTGTTCCAGGAAGGCGCCAAGAGACCCAGTACTTC. Translation gives CSVVPGRRQETQYF. The full variable domain, completed using reference TRBV29-1 and TRBJ2-5, is SAVISQKPSRDICQRGTSLTIQCQVDSQVTMMFWYRQQPGQSLTLIATANQGSEATYESGFVIDKFPISRPNLTFSTLTVSNMSPEDSSIYLCSVVPGRRQETQYFGPGTRLLVL.

The gene calls are TRBV19 and TRBJ2-3; 14 bases are a match to TRBD2. V lost 5 bases, J lost 6 bases, and 7 bases stayed unmatched. The length of the CDR3 is 16 residues. Looked up from germline, CDR1 is LNHDA and CDR2 is SQIVND (reference sequence). The CDR3 region is CASSFAGTSGSDTQYF. The CDR3 nucleotides read TGTGCCAGTAGTTTTGCCGGGACTAGCGGGAGCGATACGCAGTATTTT.

CDR3 nucleotides: TGTGCCAGCAGCGACGTACAGGGGTCTCAGAAGTACTTC. Its protein product is CASSDVQGSQKYF. V gene TRBV28 combines with J gene TRBJ2-7; 7 bases are a match to TRBD1. J lost 11 bases, V lost 6 bases, and 13 bases had no gene match. Germline V gene data show CDR1 as MDHEN and CDR2 as SYDVKM. The CDR3 covers 13 residues.

The rearrangement links TRBV7-6 to TRBJ2-2; TRBD2 matches at 7 bases. Trimming at V came to 0 bases and at J to 5 bases, leaving 6 bases not matched to a gene. The length of the CDR3 is 16 residues. The germline V gene has CDR1 SGHVS and CDR2 FNYEAQ. This CDR3 reads CASSLAQRDPTGELFF. The CDR3 DNA reads TGTGCCAGCAGCTTAGCTCAGCGGGATCCGACCGGGGAGCTGTTTTTT.

V usage is TRBV28 and J usage is TRBJ1-5; D is perhaps TRBD1 (6 bases). The CDR3 has 14 residues. V gave up 1 base and J gave up 5 bases, with 9 bases separating them. Germline loops: CDR1 MDHEN, CDR2 SYDVKM. CDR3: CASSLSDSHQPQHF. In nucleotides, the CDR3 is TGTGCCAGCAGTTTATCGGACAGTCATCAGCCCCAGCATTTT. Full variable domain (remainder filled in from reference TRBV28 and TRBJ1-5): DVKVTQSSRYLVKRTGEKVFLECVQDMDHENMFWYRQDPGLGLRLIYFSYDVKMKEKGDIPEGYSVSREKKERFSLILESASTNQTSMYLCASSLSDSHQPQHFGDGTRLSIL.

The chain has TRBV27 and TRBJ1-1; D gene unclear. The CDR3 sequence is 12 residues long. Per the germline V gene, CDR1 is MNHEY and CDR2 is SMNVEV (reference sequence). Trimming left V 3 bases short and J 5 bases short, with 7 bases between. As DNA, the CDR3 is TGTGCCAGCAGTTTCGCGGGGACTGAAGCTTTCTTT. Translating gives CASSFAGTEAFF.

The V call is TRBV6-6, the J call TRBJ2-5; 8 bases line up with TRBD2. Per germline, CDR1 MNHNY and CDR2 SVGAGI (reference sequence). Unmatched junction bases numbered 13, after V lost 6 bases and J lost 7 bases. This CDR3 contains 15 residues. DNA of the CDR3: TGTGCCAGCAGCCCCCACCTAGCGGGTGGGGGGACCCAGTACTTC. It yields the protein CASSPHLAGGGTQYF.